The clone carrying this T cell receptor beta chain came up a few times. Unsorted PBMC DNA underwent sequencing on ten immunoSEQ deep assay plates. Repertoires were generated with immunoSEQ multiplex PCR, while TCRdb's copy carries only in-frame clones and drops some. The table lists approximately 470,000 clones, approximately 82% of them singletons. The entry originates in a study of shared clonotypes between healthy human individuals. V was pared by 5 bases and J by 1 base, with 12 bases between. This CDR3 region has 15 residues. Among the donors, all were Caucasian adults who lived in Nashville, Tennessee. Genomic DNA, for the unsorted samples, came from about 90 million PBMCs.

The chain recombines TRBV23-1 with TRBJ1-3; D is undetermined. TRBV23-1 is recorded as an ORF, its role being uncertain. Sequencing input: PBMCs. This sequence originates from a woman aged 40 to 49 in good health. Some clones in this sample may be carry-over from other donors' samples. CDR3: CASSRVSPSGNTIYF. The CDR3, as DNA: TGCGCCAGCAGTAGGGTTTCACCATCTGGAAACACCATATATTTT.